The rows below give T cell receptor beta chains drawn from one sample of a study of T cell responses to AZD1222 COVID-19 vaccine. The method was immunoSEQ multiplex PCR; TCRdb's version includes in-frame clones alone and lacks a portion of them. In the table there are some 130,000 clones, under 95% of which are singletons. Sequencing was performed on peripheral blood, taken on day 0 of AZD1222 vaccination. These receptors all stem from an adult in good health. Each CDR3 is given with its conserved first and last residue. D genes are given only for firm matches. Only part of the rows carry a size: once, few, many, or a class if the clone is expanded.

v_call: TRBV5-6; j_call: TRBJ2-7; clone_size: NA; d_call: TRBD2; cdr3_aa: CASTGQGKTSGRGYEQYF; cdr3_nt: TGTGCCAGCACCGGACAGGGGAAGACTAGCGGGAGAGGCTACGAGCAGTACTTC
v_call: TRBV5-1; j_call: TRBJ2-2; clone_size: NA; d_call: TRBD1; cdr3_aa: CASSGYRGPANTGELFF; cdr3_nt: TGCGCCAGCAGCGGATACAGGGGGCCGGCGAACACCGGGGAGCTGTTTTTT
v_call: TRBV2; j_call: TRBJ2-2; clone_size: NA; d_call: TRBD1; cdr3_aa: CASRQGASTGELFF; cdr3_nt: TGTGCCAGTCGACAGGGGGCTAGTACCGGGGAGCTGTTTTTT
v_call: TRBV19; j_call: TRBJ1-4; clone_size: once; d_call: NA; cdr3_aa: CASSTSSRTAEKLFF; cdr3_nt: TGTGCCAGTAGTACCTCGTCACGGACAGCTGAAAAACTGTTTTTT
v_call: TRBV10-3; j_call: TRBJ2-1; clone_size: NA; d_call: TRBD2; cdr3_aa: CAIGLPGGLDSSYNEQFF; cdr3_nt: TGTGCCATCGGGCTCCCGGGAGGTCTTGATAGCTCCTACAATGAGCAGTTCTTC
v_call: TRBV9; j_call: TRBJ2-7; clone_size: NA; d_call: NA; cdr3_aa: CASSVVEGGREQYF; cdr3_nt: TGTGCCAGCAGCGTAGTAGAGGGGGGACGCGAGCAGTACTTC
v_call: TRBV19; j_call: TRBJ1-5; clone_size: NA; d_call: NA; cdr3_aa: CASSSQPYSNQPQHF; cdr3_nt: TGTGCCAGTAGTTCACAGCCCTATAGCAATCAGCCCCAGCATTTT
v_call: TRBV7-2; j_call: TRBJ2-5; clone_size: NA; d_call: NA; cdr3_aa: CASSQNPPSRMGGETQYF; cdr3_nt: TGTGCCAGCAGCCAGAATCCCCCCAGCAGGATGGGAGGAGAGACCCAGTACTTC
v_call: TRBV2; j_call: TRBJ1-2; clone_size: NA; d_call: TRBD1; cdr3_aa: CASSERPGGWSGYTF; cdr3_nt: TGTGCCAGCAGTGAGCGCCCAGGGGGCTGGAGTGGCTACACCTTC
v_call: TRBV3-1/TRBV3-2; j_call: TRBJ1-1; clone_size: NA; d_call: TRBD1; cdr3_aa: CASITQTGTEAFF; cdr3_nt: TGTGCCAGCATCACGCAGACAGGGACTGAAGCTTTCTTT
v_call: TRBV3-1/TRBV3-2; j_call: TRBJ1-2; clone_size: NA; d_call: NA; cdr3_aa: CASSQGQRGVFKYGYTF; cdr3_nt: TGTGCCAGCAGCCAAGGGCAAAGGGGCGTCTTCAAGTATGGCTACACCTTC
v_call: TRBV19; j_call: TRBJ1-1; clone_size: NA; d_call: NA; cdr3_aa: CASSIDREVSEAFF; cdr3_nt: TGTGCCAGTAGTATAGATAGGGAGGTCTCTGAAGCTTTCTTT
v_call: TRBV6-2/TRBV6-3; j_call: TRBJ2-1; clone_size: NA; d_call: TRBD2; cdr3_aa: CASSEREIDEQFF; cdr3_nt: TGTGCCAGCAGTGAGCGGGAGATAGATGAGCAGTTCTTC
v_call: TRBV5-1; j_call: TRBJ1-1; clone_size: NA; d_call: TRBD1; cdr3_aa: CASRPIDRETEAFF; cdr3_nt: TGCGCCAGCAGACCTATCGACAGGGAGACTGAAGCTTTCTTT
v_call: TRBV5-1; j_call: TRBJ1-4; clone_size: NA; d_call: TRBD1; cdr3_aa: CASSKNHRGQAEKLFF; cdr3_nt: TGCGCCAGCAGCAAGAACCACAGGGGGCAGGCCGAAAAACTGTTTTTT
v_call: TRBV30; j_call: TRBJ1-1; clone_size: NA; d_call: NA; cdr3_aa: CAWMRGLGTEAFF; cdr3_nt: TGTGCCTGGATGAGGGGTTTAGGCACTGAAGCTTTCTTT
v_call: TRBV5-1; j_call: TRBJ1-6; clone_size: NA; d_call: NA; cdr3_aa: CASSLAGNSPLHF; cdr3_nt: TGCGCCAGCAGCTTGGCGGGGAATTCACCCCTCCACTTT
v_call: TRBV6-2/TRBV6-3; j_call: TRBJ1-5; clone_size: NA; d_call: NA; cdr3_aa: CASSYSGKSQPQHF; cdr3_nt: TGTGCCAGCAGTTACTCAGGGAAATCTCAGCCCCAGCATTTT
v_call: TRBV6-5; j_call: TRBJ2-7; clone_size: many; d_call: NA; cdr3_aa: CASSLSGTGFYEQYF; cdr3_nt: TGTGCCAGCAGCCTATCCGGGACGGGTTTCTACGAGCAGTACTTC
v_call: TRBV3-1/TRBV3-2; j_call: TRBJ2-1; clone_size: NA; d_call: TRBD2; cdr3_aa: CASSSSGRPSHEQFF; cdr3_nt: TGTGCCAGCAGTTCTAGCGGGAGGCCCTCCCATGAGCAGTTCTTC
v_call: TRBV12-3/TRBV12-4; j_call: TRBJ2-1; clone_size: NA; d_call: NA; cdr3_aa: CASSFQGHEQFF; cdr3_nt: TGTGCCAGCAGTTTCCAGGGGCATGAGCAGTTCTTC
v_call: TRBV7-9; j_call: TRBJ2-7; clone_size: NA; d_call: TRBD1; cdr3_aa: CASSAGGKGYEQYF; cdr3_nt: TGTGCCAGCAGTGCAGGGGGAAAAGGATACGAGCAGTACTTC
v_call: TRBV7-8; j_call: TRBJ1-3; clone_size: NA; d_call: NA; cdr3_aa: CASSPRRDSGNTIYF; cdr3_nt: TGTGCCAGCAGCCCCCGAAGGGACTCTGGAAACACCATATATTTT
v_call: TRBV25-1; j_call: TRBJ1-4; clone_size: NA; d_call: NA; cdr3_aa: CASSEPRDRRLGEKLFF; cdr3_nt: TGTGCCAGCAGTGAGCCCCGTGACAGGCGTTTAGGGGAAAAACTGTTTTTT
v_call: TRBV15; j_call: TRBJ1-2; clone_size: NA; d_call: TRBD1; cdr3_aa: CATSPDRGYGYTF; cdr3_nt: TGTGCCACCAGTCCTGACAGGGGCTATGGCTACACCTTC
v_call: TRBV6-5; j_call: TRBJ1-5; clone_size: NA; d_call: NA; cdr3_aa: CASRPPGKPNQPQHF; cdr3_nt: TGTGCCAGCAGGCCCCCGGGAAAGCCCAATCAGCCCCAGCATTTT
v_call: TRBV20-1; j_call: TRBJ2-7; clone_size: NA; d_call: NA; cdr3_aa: CSAREGTEQYF; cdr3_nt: TGCAGTGCTAGAGAAGGTACCGAGCAGTACTTC
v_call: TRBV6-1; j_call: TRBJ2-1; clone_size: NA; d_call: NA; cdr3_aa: CASSELRGDIPLSSYNEQFF; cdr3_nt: TGTGCCAGCAGTGAACTTCGGGGGGACATCCCTTTGAGCTCCTACAATGAGCAGTTCTTC
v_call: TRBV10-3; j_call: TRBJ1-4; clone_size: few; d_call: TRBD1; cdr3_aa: CAIRDTRQGARGKLFF; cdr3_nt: TGTGCCATCAGAGACACCAGACAGGGGGCGCGTGGGAAACTGTTTTTT
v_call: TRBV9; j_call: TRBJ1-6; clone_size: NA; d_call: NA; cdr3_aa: CASSVDGGSPLHF; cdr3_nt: TGTGCCAGCAGCGTAGACGGGGGTTCACCCCTCCACTTT
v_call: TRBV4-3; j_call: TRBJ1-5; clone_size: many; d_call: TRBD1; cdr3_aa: CASSFQGGQPQHF; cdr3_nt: TGCGCCAGCAGTTTCCAGGGGGGTCAGCCCCAGCATTTT
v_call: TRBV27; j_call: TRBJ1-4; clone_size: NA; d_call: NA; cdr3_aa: CASRQGLGEKLFF; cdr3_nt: TGTGCCAGCAGACAGGGACTTGGTGAAAAACTGTTTTTT
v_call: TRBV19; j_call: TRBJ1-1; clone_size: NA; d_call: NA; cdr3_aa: CASSMGFRGNTEAFF; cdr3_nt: TGTGCCAGTAGTATGGGCTTCCGGGGCAACACTGAAGCTTTCTTT
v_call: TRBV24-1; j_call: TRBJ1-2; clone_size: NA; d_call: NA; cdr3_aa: CATRRRGVDYGYTF; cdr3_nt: TGTGCCACCAGGAGGAGGGGGGTGGACTATGGCTACACCTTC
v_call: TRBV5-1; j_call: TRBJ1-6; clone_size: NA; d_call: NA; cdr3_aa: CASSLGQGSYNSPLHF; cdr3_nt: TGCGCCAGCAGCTTGGGCCAGGGGTCCTATAATTCACCCCTCCACTTT
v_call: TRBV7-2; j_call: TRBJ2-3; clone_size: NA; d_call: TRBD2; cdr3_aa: CASSPLLGRAGTQYF; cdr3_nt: TGTGCCAGCAGCCCCCTATTGGGGAGGGCTGGCACGCAGTATTTT
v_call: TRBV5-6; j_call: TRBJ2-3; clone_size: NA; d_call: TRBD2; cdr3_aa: CASSKLAGGADTQYF; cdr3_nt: TGTGCCAGCAGCAAACTAGCGGGAGGCGCAGATACGCAGTATTTT
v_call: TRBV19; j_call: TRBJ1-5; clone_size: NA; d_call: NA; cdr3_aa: CASRRSGTVDQPQHF; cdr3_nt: TGTGCCAGTAGGCGATCCGGGACGGTGGATCAGCCCCAGCATTTT
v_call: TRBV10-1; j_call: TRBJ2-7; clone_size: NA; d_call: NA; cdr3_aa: CASSESYYEQYF; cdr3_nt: TGCGCCAGCAGTGAGTCGTACTACGAGCAGTACTTC
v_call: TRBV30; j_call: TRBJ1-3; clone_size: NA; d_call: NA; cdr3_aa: CAWSDLTEVIAGNTIYF; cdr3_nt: TGTGCCTGGAGTGATCTAACTGAAGTGATCGCTGGAAACACCATATATTTT